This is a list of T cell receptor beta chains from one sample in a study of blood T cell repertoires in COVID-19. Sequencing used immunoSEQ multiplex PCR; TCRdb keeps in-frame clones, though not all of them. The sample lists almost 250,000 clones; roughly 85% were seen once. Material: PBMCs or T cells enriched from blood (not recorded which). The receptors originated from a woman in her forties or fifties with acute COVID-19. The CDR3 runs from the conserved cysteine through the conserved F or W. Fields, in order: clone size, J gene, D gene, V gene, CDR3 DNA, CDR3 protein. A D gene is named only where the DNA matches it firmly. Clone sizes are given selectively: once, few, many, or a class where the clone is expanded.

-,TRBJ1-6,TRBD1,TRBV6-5,TGTGCCAGCAGTCCCGGACAGGGTGCTTCACCCCTCCACTTT,CASSPGQGASPLHF
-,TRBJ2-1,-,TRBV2,TGTGCCAGCAGTGAAGAGGGGCTGGTCTACAATGAGCAGTTCTTC,CASSEEGLVYNEQFF
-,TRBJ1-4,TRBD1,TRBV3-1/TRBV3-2,TGTGCCAGCAGCCCTAGGACAGGGGGAGGTGAAAAACTGTTTTTT,CASSPRTGGGEKLFF
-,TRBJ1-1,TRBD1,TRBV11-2,TGTGCCAGCAGCTCTCAAACAGGGGCCCACACTGAAGCTTTCTTT,CASSSQTGAHTEAFF
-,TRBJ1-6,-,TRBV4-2,TGTGCCAGCAGCCAAGAGGGCCCCGAAATTTCACCCCTCCACTTT,CASSQEGPEISPLHF
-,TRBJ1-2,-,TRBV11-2,TGTGCCAGCACCGACAGCCTCTATGGCTACACCTTC,CASTDSLYGYTF
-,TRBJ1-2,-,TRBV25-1,TGTGCCAGCAGTGAATCCCCGGTCTATGGCTACACCTTC,CASSESPVYGYTF
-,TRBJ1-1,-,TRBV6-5,TGTGCCAGCCTGGGACATTTGAACACTGAAGCTTTCTTT,CASLGHLNTEAFF
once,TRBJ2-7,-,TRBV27,TGTGCCAGCAACCCGATAGGGGTTTACGAGCAGTACTTC,CASNPIGVYEQYF
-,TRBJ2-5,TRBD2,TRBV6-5,TGTGCCAGCAGTTTAAGCGGGGGGGCCGCAGAGACCCAGTACTTC,CASSLSGGAAETQYF
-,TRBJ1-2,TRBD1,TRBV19,TGTGCCAGTAGTCCAACCTCCCCCCTGGACAGGGGGTATGGCTACACCTTC,CASSPTSPLDRGYGYTF
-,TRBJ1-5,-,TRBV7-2,TGTGCCAGCAGCCCACCCGGGGGACGAAGCAATCAGCCCCAGCATTTT,CASSPPGGRSNQPQHF
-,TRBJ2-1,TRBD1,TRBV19,TGTGCCAGTAGTACCGTTAATAGACAGGGGAATGAGCAGTTCTTC,CASSTVNRQGNEQFF
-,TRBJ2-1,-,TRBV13,TGTGCCAGCAGCCCCGGACAGATCCCCTACAATGAGCAGTTCTTC,CASSPGQIPYNEQFF
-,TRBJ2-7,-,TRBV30,TGTGCCTGGAGCAACAAGACCTACGAGCAGTACTTC,CAWSNKTYEQYF
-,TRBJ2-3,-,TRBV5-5,TGTGCCAGCAGCCTTTCGGACAGTCGGACAGATACGCAGTATTTT,CASSLSDSRTDTQYF
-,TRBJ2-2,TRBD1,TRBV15,TGTGCCACCAGGGCGAGGACAGGAACGTACGCCGGGGAGCTGTTTTTT,CATRARTGTYAGELFF
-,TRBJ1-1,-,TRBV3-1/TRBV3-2,TGTGCCAGCAGCCAAGCAGCGAGGAGCACTGAAGCTTTCTTT,CASSQAARSTEAFF
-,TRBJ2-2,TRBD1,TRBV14,TGTGCCAGCAGCCGGACAGGGGGATACACCGGGGAGCTGTTTTTT,CASSRTGGYTGELFF
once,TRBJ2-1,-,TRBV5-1,TGCGCCAGCAGCTTTCCAAGGGACACCAACAATGAGCAGTTCTTC,CASSFPRDTNNEQFF
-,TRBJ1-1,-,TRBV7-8,TGTGCCAGCAGCCTAGTGACAGGGAACACTGAAGCTTTCTTT,CASSLVTGNTEAFF
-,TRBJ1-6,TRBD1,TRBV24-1,TGTGCCACCAGTGATAACCGGGACAGCTCCTATAATTCACCCCTCCACTTT,CATSDNRDSSYNSPLHF
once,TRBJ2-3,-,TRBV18,TGTGCCAGCTCACACAAGGAGGGTCCGACTTTAAGCACAGATACGCAGTATTTT,CASSHKEGPTLSTDTQYF
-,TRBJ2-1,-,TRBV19,TGTGCCAGTTCTCCGGGATGGAACAATGAGCAGTTCTTC,CASSPGWNNEQFF
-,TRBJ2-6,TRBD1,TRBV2,TGTGCCAGCAGTGAATCGGACAGGGGGGCTGGGGCCAACGTCCTGACTTTC,CASSESDRGAGANVLTF
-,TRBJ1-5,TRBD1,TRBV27,TGTGCCAGCAGTTTATGGGGACAGATTAGCAATCAGCCCCAGCATTTT,CASSLWGQISNQPQHF
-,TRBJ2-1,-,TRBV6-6,TGTGCCAGCAGATCCCCCTCCTGGCTCGAATACAATGAGCAGTTCTTC,CASRSPSWLEYNEQFF
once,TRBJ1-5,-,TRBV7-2,TGTGCCAGCAGCCCGGCGAGGGATCAGCCCCAGCATTTT,CASSPARDQPQHF
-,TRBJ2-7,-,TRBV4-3,TGCGCCAGCAGCCAAGAAATTTCGGACAGCTACGAGCAGTACTTC,CASSQEISDSYEQYF
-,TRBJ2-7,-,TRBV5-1,TGCGCCAGCAGCCCGGTTATCGGACAGCGCTACGAGCAGTACTTC,CASSPVIGQRYEQYF
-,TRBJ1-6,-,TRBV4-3,TGCGCCAGCAGCGAAGTCGGGTACCATTCACCCCTCCACTTT,CASSEVGYHSPLHF
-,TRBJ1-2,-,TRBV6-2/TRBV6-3,TGTGCCAGCAGTTACGCGGGGGCTAGCTATGGCTACACCTTC,CASSYAGASYGYTF
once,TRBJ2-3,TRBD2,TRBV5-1,TGCGCCAGCAGCTTTGGACTAGCGGGGGGTTCAGATACGCAGTATTTT,CASSFGLAGGSDTQYF
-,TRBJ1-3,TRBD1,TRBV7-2,TGTGCCAGCAGCATACTGACAGGGGACACTGGAAACACCATATATTTT,CASSILTGDTGNTIYF
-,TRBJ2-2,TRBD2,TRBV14,TGTGCCAGCGGACTAGCGGGGGGGCCTGTGAGCACCGGGGAGCTGTTTTTT,CASGLAGGPVSTGELFF
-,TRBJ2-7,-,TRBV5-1,TGCGCCAGCAGCTTTAAATCCGACGAGCAGTACTTC,CASSFKSDEQYF
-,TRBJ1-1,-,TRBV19,TGTGCCAGTAGTAATTTACAGGTTTTGAACACTGAAGCTTTCTTT,CASSNLQVLNTEAFF
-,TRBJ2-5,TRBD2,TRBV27,TGTGCCAGCAGTTCAGCGGGGGGCCACCAAGAGACCCAGTACTTC,CASSSAGGHQETQYF
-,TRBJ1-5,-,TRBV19,TGTGCCAGTAGACTAACGGTGAGCAATCAGCCCCAGCATTTT,CASRLTVSNQPQHF
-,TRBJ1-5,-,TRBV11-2,TGTGCCAGCAGCTCGACAGAAGGTCAGCCCCAGCATTTT,CASSSTEGQPQHF
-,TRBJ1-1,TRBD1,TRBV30,TGTGCCTGGAGTGGGAGAGGGGGCGCGGGCACTGAAGCTTTCTTT,CAWSGRGGAGTEAFF
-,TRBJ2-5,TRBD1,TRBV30,TGTGCCTGGAGCTTATCCAGGGGGCTGGGGGCGGAAGAGACCCAGTACTTC,CAWSLSRGLGAEETQYF
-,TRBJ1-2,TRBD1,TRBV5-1,TGCGCCAGCAGCAAAGGACAGGGGGCGCACTATGGCTACACCTTC,CASSKGQGAHYGYTF
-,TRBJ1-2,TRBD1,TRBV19,TGTGCCAGTAGTAGAGACAGGGGGCAGCCCTATGGCTACACCTTC,CASSRDRGQPYGYTF
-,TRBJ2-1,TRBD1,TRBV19,TGTGCCAGTAGTATATGGCAGGGGGCCGACAATGAGCAGTTCTTC,CASSIWQGADNEQFF
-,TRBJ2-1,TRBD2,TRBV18,TGTGCCAGCTCACCACTAGCGAGGGAGGGCTACAATGAGCAGTTCTTC,CASSPLAREGYNEQFF
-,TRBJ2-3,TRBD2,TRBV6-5,TGTGCCAGCAGTGACTCTGGCGGGGGTGATACGCAGTATTTT,CASSDSGGGDTQYF
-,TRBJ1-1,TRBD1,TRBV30,TGTGCCTGGGACAGGGGGGGTCCTGAAGCTTTCTTT,CAWDRGGPEAFF
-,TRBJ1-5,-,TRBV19,TGTGCCAGTAGTGGGTTACAGGGTTTTGGCAATCAGCCCCAGCATTTT,CASSGLQGFGNQPQHF
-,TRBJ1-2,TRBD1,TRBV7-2,TGTGCCAGCAGCCCGAGGACAGGGGCTCTCTCTGGCTACACCTTC,CASSPRTGALSGYTF
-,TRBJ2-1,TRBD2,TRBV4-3,TGCGCCAGCAGCCGGACTAGCGGGGGGGCTTTTCTCAATGAGCAGTTCTTC,CASSRTSGGAFLNEQFF
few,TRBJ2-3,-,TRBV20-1,TGCAGTGCCCAGGCCACAGATACGCAGTATTTT,CSAQATDTQYF
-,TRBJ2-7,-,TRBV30,TGTGCCTGGAGTGGAACGGTCTCCTACGAGCAGTACTTC,CAWSGTVSYEQYF